The 10 T cell receptor beta chains reported below all come from one sample, sequenced in a study of siplizumab effects on memory and regulatory T cells. The table came from immunoSEQ multiplex PCR; TCRdb's copy has only in-frame clones and leaves some out. This table has some 100,000 clones, about 93% appearing once. The sample consisted of Tregs sorted from blood. Receptors were obtained from a human donor in good health.

This rearrangement joins TRBV4-2 to TRBJ1-1; D remains unclear. The V end was cut by 5 bases, the J end by 1 base, with 11 bases between. Germline V gene sequence: CDR1 LGHNA, CDR2 YNFKEQ. The CDR3 is 14 amino acids. In DNA form, the CDR3 reads TGTGCCAGCAGCTTAGGTGTGGCGAACACTGAAGCTTTCTTT. Translation gives CASSLGVANTEAFF.

This clone came up once. The rearrangement uses TRBV5-1 and TRBJ1-1; 9 bases map to TRBD1. The CDR3 runs to 14 residues. The J segment lost 10 bases and the V segment lost 7 bases, leaving 14 bases of the junction unmatched. The germline CDR1 and CDR2 sequences are SGHRS and YFSETQ. CDR3 sequence reads: CASQPPGTGFRAFF. CDR3 DNA sequence: TGCGCCAGCCAGCCTCCCGGGACAGGGTTTCGAGCTTTCTTT.

V usage is TRBV7-2 and J usage is TRBJ1-5; the match to TRBD1 covers 9 bases. The CDR3 is 15 residues long. Germline V gene lookup returns CDR1 SGHTA and CDR2 FQGNSA. The trim removed 3 bases at V and 4 bases at J, leaving 4 bases unmatched. The DNA for the CDR3 is TGTGCCAGCAGCTTGGGAGGACAGGGGAATCAGCCCCAGCATTTT. This translates into CASSLGGQGNQPQHF.

This chain links TRBV14 with TRBJ2-7; 9 positions agree with TRBD2. Unmatched junction bases numbered 12, after V lost 1 base and J lost 2 bases. This CDR3 is 18 amino acids long. Germline V gene data show CDR1 as SGHDN and CDR2 as FVKESK. The CDR3, as DNA: TGTGCCAGCAGCCAAGTAGGTAGTCTAGCGGGAACAACCTACGAGCAGTACTTC. Encoded protein: CASSQVGSLAGTTYEQYF.

In regard to this clone: At one end the junction does not follow the germline gene, possibly because of a read error. This rearrangement joins TRBV4-1 to TRBJ2-5; 7 nucleotides align to TRBD1. This CDR3 comprises 15 residues. Germline values: CDR1 MGHRA, CDR2 YSYEKL. The CDR3 loop reads CAGSQTDRVSETQYF. Written as DNA, the CDR3 is TGCGCCGGCAGCCAAACTGACAGGGTCTCGGAGACCCAGTACTTC.

V usage is TRBV9 and J usage is TRBJ1-3; 7 bases are shared with TRBD1. Germline assignment: CDR1 SGDLS and CDR2 YYNGEE. The CDR3 runs to 15 residues. V trimming: 3 bases; J trimming: 3 bases; junction bases outside the gene matches: 6. CDR3 region: CASSGTTGVGNTIYF. CDR3 DNA: TGTGCCAGCAGCGGTACCACAGGGGTTGGAAACACCATATATTTT. Full variable domain (rest looked up from reference TRBV9 and TRBJ1-3): DSGVTQTPKHLITATGQRVTLRCSPRSGDLSVYWYQQSLDQGLQFLIQYYNGEERAKGNILERFSAQQFPDLHSELNLSSLELGDSALYFCASSGTTGVGNTIYFGEGSWLTVV.

This chain joins TRBV5-1 and TRBJ2-7; 10 bases match TRBD2. Germline V gene data show CDR1 as SGHRS and CDR2 as YFSETQ. V lost 1 base and J lost 4; bases outside the gene matches: 5. The CDR3 spans 15 residues. The chain's CDR3 is CASSLSQAGGYEQYF. The CDR3 region has the DNA TGCGCCAGCAGCTTGTCTCAAGCGGGAGGGTACGAGCAGTACTTC.

The chain uses TRBV10-2 and TRBJ2-1, with 7 bases identical to TRBD2. With V trimmed by 6 bases and J by 7 bases, 9 bases remained unmatched. The CDR3 contains 14 residues. The germline CDR1 and CDR2 sequences are WSHSY and SAAADI. Here the CDR3 reads CASRWAGEGNEQFF. The CDR3 DNA is TGCGCCAGCAGATGGGCGGGAGAAGGGAATGAGCAGTTCTTC.

This chain uses TRBV6-5 with TRBJ2-7; D might be TRBD1 or TRBD2, each matching 5 bases. The CDR3 sequence is 16 residues long. Trimming took 3 bases from V and 5 from J, leaving 20 bases between them. Germline assignment: CDR1 MNHEY and CDR2 SVGAGI. The CDR3 region has the DNA TGTGCCAGCAGTTATGCGCGGCTCCGGGGCAATAACGAGCAGTACTTC. Translated: CASSYARLRGNNEQYF.

The chain is built from TRBV4-1 and TRBJ2-7; no clear D gene. The germline V gene has CDR1 MGHRA and CDR2 YSYEKL. The CDR3 extends over 14 amino acids. With 0 bases removed from V and 6 bases from J, the gap between germline ends came to 12 bases. The CDR3 DNA reads TGCGCCAGCAGCCAAGAGCCGAGATTTGGCGAGCAGTACTTC. Translating it yields CASSQEPRFGEQYF.